This T cell receptor (beta chain) emerged from a study of shared clonotypes between healthy human individuals (dated by TCRdb to the early 2020s). About the full investigation: A couple of women and three men aged 18 to 49 years were included in the cohort. Per donor, leukapheresis produced somewhere between about 0.94 and 9 billion PBMCs. To increase sequencing depth and limit assay-specific biases, different laboratories used diverse techniques to prepare libraries and sequence TCR repertoires. For each donor, three plates each were used for CD4 naive and CD4 memory, two plates were used for CD8 naive, and one plate was used for CD8 memory. Blood TCR repertoires of roughly 5 healthy adults were deeply sequenced to estimate repertoire size and the extent of clonotype sharing between individuals. The investigation overall reported the following: Naive subsets generally had larger estimated clonotype richness than memory subsets. Because the study included a small number of donors, the genetic and exposure-history diversity represented was limited. Roughly 5% of naive CD4, 3.5% of naive CD8, about 2.1% of memory CD4, and 0.35% to 0.4% of memory CD8 clonotypes were shared across several donors. Rarefaction of sorted-subset datasets indicated incomplete sequencing despite the large sequencing depth. Only blood was sampled, and tissue TCR repertoires likely differ from those in blood. Based on pairwise subsampling, the degree of clonotype sharing among donors was expected to be affected by sequencing depth. Compared with non-shared clonotypes, the clonotypes found in all four sorted-subset donors had higher generation probabilities.

Using the deep immunoSEQ assay, multiplex PCR amplified TCR CDR3 regions from genomic DNA. For each cell subset, the extracted genomic DNA was distributed evenly across all wells of several immunoSEQ 96-well plates, and each plate served as one replicate. For sorted subsets, each replicate PCR was loaded with about 200 ng genomic DNA, equivalent to some 27,000 T cell genomes. Purified libraries were measured with a Qubit 3.0 fluorometer, size-checked on a Bioanalyzer 2100, and measured again with the KAPA Library Quantification kit. A separate single-read 150-cycle Illumina NextSeq 550 flow cell was used to sequence each immunoSEQ 96-well plate. The original pipeline was this. Because only junctional sequences without quality scores were contained in the immunoSEQ output, filtering matching that applied to full-length reads could not be performed. To assign V/J genes and CDR3, sequences were annotated against IMGT germline references using PyIR, a Python wrapper for IgBLAST v1.9. Reads were filtered out if the reads had weak V/J assignments (E-value above 1e-6), no CDR3, stop codons, out-of-frame junctions, or ambiguous translated residues. V3J clonotypes were defined by identical inferred V gene, J gene, and CDR3 amino acid sequence. To compute the percentage overlap between repertoires, the number of shared unique clonotypes was divided by the size of the smaller repertoire. RTK rarefaction, the Chao1 estimator, and Recon v2.1 estimates of unobserved clonotypes were used to assess repertoire richness. For all TCRbeta clonotypes obtained by the gDNA method from a handful of donors, generation probabilities were computed with OLGA. TCRdb retrieved this table from immuneACCESS and kept in-frame rearrangements only. Not all clones are present; in checked studies, unresolved V genes account for under half, and no reason is known for the remainder. The DNA was the basis for D and trimming; V, J and clone size are from that table. The sample has over a million clones on record, approximately 98.5% of them singletons. The leading ten clones occupy under 0.45% of the sample.

Healthy HIV-negative adults with no recently reported acute infections or vaccinations were included as donors. All donors were Caucasian adults living in Nashville, Tennessee, USA. CD4+ T cells were enriched through magnetic negative selection, after which naive cells were positively selected on CD45RA and the remaining negative fraction served as the memory subset. Blood was obtained by leukapheresis, after which PBMCs were separated by Ficoll-Histopaque density gradient centrifugation and cryopreserved in liquid nitrogen vapor phase. Analytical flow cytometry was used to check the purity and quantity of every magnetically sorted T cell population. Each sorted fraction had its genomic DNA isolated and then quantified by UV absorbance on a Nanodrop 2000c. Notes on this clone: Its binding antigen is unknown. No base quality values were provided; no much bigger clone lies one nucleotide off.

The CDR3, cysteine through phenylalanine, is 13 amino acids long. Of all the DNA, just the CDR3 is kept, 39 bases in frame from base 1. Looking up the germline V gene yields CDR1 MDHEN and CDR2 SYDVKM. V is shortened by 6 bases, J by 7 bases, and the region joining them spans 13 bases. Rearrangement joined TRBV28 to TRBJ1-5; matching of 5 bases hints at TRBD1 as the D gene. The sequenced material came from naive CD4+ T cells sorted from blood. Taken with the paper, the label for cell subset or site translates to: CD45RA+ positively selected. The receptor comes from a man aged 30 to 39 in good health. The base sequence is TGTGCCAGCAGGGGAAACAGGCCCCAGCCCCAGCATTTT. This codes for CASRGNRPQPQHF. Outside the CDR3, residues come from the reference TRBV28 and TRBJ1-5 proteins, so the full variable domain is: DVKVTQSSRYLVKRTGEKVFLECVQDMDHENMFWYRQDPGLGLRLIYFSYDVKMKEKGDIPEGYSVSREKKERFSLILESASTNQTSMYLCASRGNRPQPQHFGDGTRLSIL.